This TCR beta chain derives from a study of lymphopenia after photon versus proton radiotherapy. Study conclusions and caveats: Authors raise, but do not show, better survival with proton therapy.

Using immunoSEQ multiplex PCR, the repertoire was profiled, and TCRdb retains in-frame clones only, with some absent. The top ten clones hold around 9% of a sample with roughly 23,000 clones, 85% to 95% of them seen once. The germline V and J ends were trimmed by 0 bases and 9 bases, with 13 bases remaining between them. This CDR3 contains 15 residues. Germline V CDR1 and CDR2: SGHRS, YFSETQ. About this clone itself: Its specificity is not known.

The rearrangement joins TRBV5-1 to TRBJ1-6; D is uncertain. This specimen consisted of peripheral blood, obtained from a patient treated with proton-based radiotherapy. The receptor was derived from a woman in her seventies with pancreatic cancer. Some clones in this sample may be carry-over from other donors' samples. CDR3 sequence reads: CASSLVAPLGSPLHF. In nucleotides, the CDR3 is TGCGCCAGCAGCTTGGTGGCTCCACTGGGTTCACCCCTCCACTTT.